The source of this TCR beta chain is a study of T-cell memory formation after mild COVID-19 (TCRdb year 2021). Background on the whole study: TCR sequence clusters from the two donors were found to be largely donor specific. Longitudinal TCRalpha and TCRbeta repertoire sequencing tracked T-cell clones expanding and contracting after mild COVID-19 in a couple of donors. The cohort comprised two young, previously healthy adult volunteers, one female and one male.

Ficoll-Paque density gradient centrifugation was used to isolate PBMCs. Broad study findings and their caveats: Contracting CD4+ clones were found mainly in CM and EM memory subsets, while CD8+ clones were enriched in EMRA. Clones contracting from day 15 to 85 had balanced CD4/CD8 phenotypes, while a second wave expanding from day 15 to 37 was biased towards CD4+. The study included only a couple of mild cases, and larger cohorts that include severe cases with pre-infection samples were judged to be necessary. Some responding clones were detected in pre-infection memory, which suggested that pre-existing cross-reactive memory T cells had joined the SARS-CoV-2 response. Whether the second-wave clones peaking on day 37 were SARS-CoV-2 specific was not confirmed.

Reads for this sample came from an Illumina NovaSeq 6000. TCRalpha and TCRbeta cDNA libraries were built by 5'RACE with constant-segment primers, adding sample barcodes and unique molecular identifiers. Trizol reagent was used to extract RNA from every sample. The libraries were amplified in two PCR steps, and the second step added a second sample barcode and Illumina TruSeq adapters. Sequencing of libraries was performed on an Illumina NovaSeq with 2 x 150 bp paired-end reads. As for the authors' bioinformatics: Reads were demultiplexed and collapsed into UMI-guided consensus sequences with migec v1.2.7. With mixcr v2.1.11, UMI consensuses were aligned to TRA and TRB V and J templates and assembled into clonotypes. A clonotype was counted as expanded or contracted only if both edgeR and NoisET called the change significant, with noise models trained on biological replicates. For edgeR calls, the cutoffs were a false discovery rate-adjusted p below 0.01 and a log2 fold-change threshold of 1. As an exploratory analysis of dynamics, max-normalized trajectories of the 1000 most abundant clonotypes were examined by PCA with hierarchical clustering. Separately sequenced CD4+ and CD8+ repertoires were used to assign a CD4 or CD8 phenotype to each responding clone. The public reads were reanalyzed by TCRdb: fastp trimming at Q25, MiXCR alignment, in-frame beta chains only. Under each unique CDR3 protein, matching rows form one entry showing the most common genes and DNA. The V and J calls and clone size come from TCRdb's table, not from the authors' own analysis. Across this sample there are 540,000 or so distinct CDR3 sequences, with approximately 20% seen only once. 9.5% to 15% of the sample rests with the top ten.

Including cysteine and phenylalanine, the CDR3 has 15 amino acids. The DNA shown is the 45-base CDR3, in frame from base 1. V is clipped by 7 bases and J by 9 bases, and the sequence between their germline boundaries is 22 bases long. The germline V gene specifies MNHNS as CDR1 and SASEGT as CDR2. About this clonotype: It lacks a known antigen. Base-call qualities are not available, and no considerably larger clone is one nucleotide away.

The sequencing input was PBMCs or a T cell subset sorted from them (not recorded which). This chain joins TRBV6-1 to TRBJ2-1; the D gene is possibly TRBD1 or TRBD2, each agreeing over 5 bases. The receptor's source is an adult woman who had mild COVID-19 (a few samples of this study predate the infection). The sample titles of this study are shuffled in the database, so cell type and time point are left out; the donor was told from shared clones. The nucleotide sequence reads TGTGCCAGCACCGTAAATTCCGGGGCCCTTTTTGAGCAGTTCTTC. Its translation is CASTVNSGALFEQFF.